This entry features one T cell receptor (beta chain) sequence. Its target is not known. The CDR3 is made up of 16 amino acids. With V trimmed by 6 bases and J by 2 bases, 9 bases remained unmatched. Germline V gives CDR1 KGHSH, CDR2 LQKENI. This sample was taken from a study of cytomegalovirus exposure and HLA in healthy donors. Study-wide points: An observed cluster of highly shared sequence variants was recorded as a likely sequencing artifact. In most subjects, TCR beta sequences reportedly gave accurate predictions of HLA-A and HLA-B alleles.

With 60 Vbeta and 13 Jbeta primers, the PCR was carried out. Clones were read by immunoSEQ multiplex PCR, and TCRdb kept only the in-frame ones, dropping some. The profile shows some 140,000 clones, about 80% of them singletons. This sequence originates from a man aged 25 to 40 in good health and CMV-seronegative. Sequencing used PBMCs. This chain connects TRBV18 to TRBJ1-5, with 8 bases that match TRBD1. For the CDR3, the DNA is TGTGCCAGCTCCCCCGGACAGGGAACAGGCAATCAGCCCCAGCATTTT. Protein sequence: CASSPGQGTGNQPQHF. The complete variable domain, with remaining parts taken from reference TRBV18 and TRBJ1-5, reads NAGVMQNPRHLVRRRGQEARLRCSPMKGHSHVYWYRQLPEEGLKFMVYLQKENIIDESGMPKERFSAEFPKEGPSILRIQQVVRGDSAAYFCASSPGQGTGNQPQHFGDGTRLSIL.